The 29 T cell receptor beta chains given below trace back to one sample, sequenced in a study of beta chain features in type 1 diabetes. The whole isolated RNA underwent reverse transcription, so sequencing captured expressed TCRB transcripts. Repertoires were generated with immunoSEQ multiplex PCR, while TCRdb's copy carries only in-frame clones and drops some. The sample records about 320,000 clones, 14% being singletons. Input material: central memory CD4+ T cells from blood. These receptor sequences come from a man aged 30 to 45 in good health.

V and J are TRBV5-4 and TRBJ1-2, with D hard to call. Germline loops: CDR1 SGHNT, CDR2 YYREEE (reference sequence). The CDR3 covers 13 residues. V was clipped by 7 bases and J by 4 bases, with 14 bases between them. The CDR3: CASEFKGFYGYTF. The DNA of the CDR3 is TGTGCCAGCGAATTTAAGGGATTCTATGGCTACACCTTC.

The rearrangement joins TRBV2 to TRBJ1-3; weak D call: TRBD1 (5 bases). The germline V gene encodes CDR1 SNHLY and CDR2 FYNNEI. The CDR3 totals 16 residues. Deletions cut 5 bases from V and 0 bases from J, with 14 bases between. The CDR3 sequence: CASSPPRGSSGNTIYF. The DNA of the CDR3 is TGTGCCAGCAGTCCGCCTCGGGGGAGCTCTGGAAACACCATATATTTT.

This chain connects TRBV12-5 to TRBJ1-3; the D gene is possibly TRBD1 (5 bases). V lost 7 bases and J lost 0, with 10 bases in between. The CDR3 loop spans 14 amino acids. The germline V gene encodes CDR1 LGHNT and CDR2 FRNRAP. The CDR3 DNA is TGTGCTAGTGTCCAGGGCCACTCTGGAAACACCATATATTTT. Translated: CASVQGHSGNTIYF. Full variable domain (rest looked up from reference TRBV12-5 and TRBJ1-3): DARVTQTPRHKVTEMGQEVTMRCQPILGHNTVFWYRQTMMQGLELLAYFRNRAPLDDSGMPKDRFSAEMPDATLATLKIQPSEPRDSAVYFCASVQGHSGNTIYFGEGSWLTVV.

The J gene is TRBJ2-3, the V gene TRBV9; weak D call: TRBD1 (5 bases). The CDR3 extends over 15 amino acids. Trimming removed 4 bases at V and 1 base at J, with 13 bases between. Per germline, CDR1 SGDLS and CDR2 YYNGEE. CDR3 in amino acids: CASSPLQGGTDTQYF. CDR3 sequence (DNA): TGTGCCAGCAGCCCTCTCCAGGGCGGCACAGATACGCAGTATTTT.

V usage is TRBV7-8 and J usage is TRBJ1-1, with D unclear. This CDR3 region has 14 residues. Between the trimmed V and J ends, which lost 1 base and 5 bases, there was a span of 11 bases. Germline V gives CDR1 SGHVS, CDR2 FQNEAQ. CDR3 amino acids: CASSLGFLETEAFF. In DNA form, the CDR3 reads TGTGCCAGCAGCTTAGGTTTCCTAGAAACTGAAGCTTTCTTT.

This clone was seen more than once but under ten times. CDR3 amino acids: CASSFWTGRSYEQYV. The CDR3 bases are TGTGCCAGCAGTTTTTGGACAGGGCGCTCCTACGAGCAGTACGTC. The chain has TRBV27 and TRBJ2-7; 8 bases align to TRBD1. The ends lost 3 bases at V and 0 bases at J; junction bases unmatched: 4. The germline CDR1 and CDR2 sequences are MNHEY and SMNVEV (reference sequence). This CDR3 region has 15 residues.

The chain carries TRBV18 and TRBJ1-1, with D hard to call. This CDR3 spans 15 amino acids. V was shortened by 2 bases and J by 4 bases, with 14 bases between the two germline ends. Germline V gene data show CDR1 as KGHSH and CDR2 as LQKENI. The CDR3 DNA is TGTGCCAGCTCACCATTTAGTTCGGTGAGCACTGAAGCTTTCTTT. Amino acids: CASSPFSSVSTEAFF.

This chain links TRBV5-1 with TRBJ2-7; 7 bases line up with TRBD1. Germline CDR1 is SGHRS and CDR2 is YFSETQ. V was clipped by 3 bases and J by 7 bases; unmatched bases: 13. The CDR3 is made up of 15 amino acids. Written as DNA, the CDR3 is TGCGCCAGCAGCTACTCGGGACAGATTTTAGGGGAGCAGTACTTC. Encoded protein: CASSYSGQILGEQYF.

The chain couples TRBV2 to TRBJ1-2, with D unclear. CDR1 is SNHLY, CDR2 FYNNEI, per germline. The CDR3 runs to 14 residues. The V gene lost 5 bases and the J gene lost 2 bases, with 12 bases spanning the gap. CDR3 in amino acids: CASSRKGGNYGYTF. In DNA form, the CDR3 reads TGTGCCAGCAGTAGGAAGGGAGGCAACTATGGCTACACCTTC.

V gene TRBV2 combines with J gene TRBJ1-2; D call uncertain. V was shortened by 8 bases and J by 0 bases, with 10 bases between the two germline ends. This CDR3 spans 13 amino acids. Germline values: CDR1 SNHLY, CDR2 FYNNEI. CDR3: CASVDGANYGYTF. CDR3 nucleotide sequence: TGTGCCAGCGTAGACGGAGCTAACTATGGCTACACCTTC.

To note about this clone: A single base separates this from a much larger clone, so it may be a read error. The chain employs TRBV9 and TRBJ2-1; D is ambiguous. The CDR3 has 11 residues. Germline V gives CDR1 SGDLS, CDR2 YYNGEE. The germline V and J ends were trimmed by 4 bases and 6 bases, with 5 bases remaining between them. CDR3 sequence (DNA): TGTGCCAGCAGCCAAGTCAATGAGCAGTTCTTC. It encodes CASSQVNEQFF.

The V and J genes are TRBV19 and TRBJ2-7, with TRBD2 matching over 9 bases. Germline CDR1 and CDR2: LNHDA and SQIVND (reference sequence). V gave up 8 bases and J gave up 1 base; unmatched junction bases: 6. CDR3 length: 14 amino acids. The CDR3 region has the DNA TGTGCCAGTCGACTAGCGGTTATTTCCTACGAGCAGTACGTC. It is translated as CASRLAVISYEQYV.

This clone occurred a few times. The rearrangement joins TRBV4-3 to TRBJ2-7, with 7 bases lining up with TRBD2. Unmatched junction bases numbered 13, after V lost 4 bases and J lost 1 base. The germline V gene has CDR1 LGHNA and CDR2 YSLEER. This CDR3 is 17 amino acids long. CDR3 loop: CASSLAILGGTSYEQYF. The CDR3 DNA follows: TGCGCCAGCAGCCTAGCCATCCTGGGGGGGACGTCCTACGAGCAGTACTTC.

This clone was counted a few times. The rearrangement uses TRBV9 and TRBJ1-6; D ambiguous. CDR1 SGDLS and CDR2 YYNGEE come from the germline V gene. Deletions cut 7 bases from V and 5 bases from J, with 10 bases between. The CDR3 totals 13 residues. This chain's CDR3 is CASARTNNSPLHF. The CDR3 region has the DNA TGTGCCAGCGCTCGTACAAATAATTCACCCCTCCACTTT.

The table lists this clone with a few counts. This rearrangement joins TRBV2 to TRBJ1-6, with 11 bases aligning to TRBD1. CDR3 length: 15 residues. V shed 6 bases and J 6 bases; nucleotides not matched to a gene: 4. Germline V lookup: CDR1 SNHLY, CDR2 FYNNEI. The CDR3 loop reads CASSGTGGVNSPLHF. CDR3 in DNA: TGTGCCAGCAGCGGGACAGGGGGTGTTAATTCACCCCTCCACTTT.

This clone occurred a few times. The chain employs TRBV29-1 and TRBJ2-1; 7 nucleotides align to TRBD1. The junction had 2 bases not matched to a gene; V was cut back by 4 bases and J by 2 bases. The CDR3 consists of 13 residues. In germline, CDR1 is SQVTM, CDR2 ANQGSEA. The CDR3 DNA is TGCAGCGTTGGGGGGACAGCCTACAATGAGCAGTTCTTC. Residues: CSVGGTAYNEQFF.

The chain carries TRBV27 and TRBJ2-7, with D tentatively TRBD1 or TRBD2 (5 bases each). With 4 bases removed from V and 2 bases from J, the gap between germline ends came to 12 bases. The CDR3 is 14 residues long. The germline V gene has CDR1 MNHEY and CDR2 SMNVEV (reference sequence). The CDR3 is CASSWQRGPYEQYF. Written as DNA, the CDR3 is TGTGCCAGCAGTTGGCAGAGGGGACCCTACGAGCAGTACTTC.

This chain links TRBV19 with TRBJ2-2; TRBD2 aligns across 9 bases. The V gene end was trimmed by 7 bases and the J gene end by 0 bases; junction bases not matched to a gene: 21. The CDR3 sequence is 21 residues long. CDR1 is LNHDA and CDR2 is SQIVND in the germline V gene (reference sequence). The CDR3 bases are TGTGCCAGTACCCCTTCGACTCGTCTAGCGGGGAGGAAGACGAACACCGGGGAGCTGTTTTTT. Encoded protein: CASTPSTRLAGRKTNTGELFF.

The chain employs TRBV6-6 and TRBJ2-5; 8 bases align to TRBD2. The length of the CDR3 is 12 residues. CDR1 MNHNY and CDR2 SVGAGI come from the germline V gene (reference sequence). CDR3 nucleotides: TGTCGACGGGGGGGGTTCGGTGAGACCCAGTACTTC. It yields the protein CRRGGFGETQYF.

The chain recombines TRBV27 with TRBJ1-1; no definite D call. The CDR3 length is 15 residues. CDR1 and CDR2 (germline): MNHEY, SMNVEV (reference sequence). The ends were cut back, 5 bases at V and 1 base at J, with 14 bases in the middle. The CDR3 reads CASSPRSWGNTEAFF. The CDR3 nucleotides read TGTGCCAGCAGTCCTCGGTCTTGGGGGAACACTGAAGCTTTCTTT.

The chain couples TRBV11-3 to TRBJ2-7; 9 bases are shared with TRBD2. This CDR3 has 14 amino acids. The germline gives CDR1 SGHNT, CDR2 YENEEA. J was trimmed by 5 bases and V by 3 bases; bases with no gene match: 5. The CDR3 bases are TGTGCCAGCAGCTTTAGCGGGAGTGACAACGAGCAGTACGTC. This sequence encodes CASSFSGSDNEQYV.

In this sample, this clone turned up a few times. V and J are TRBV5-5 and TRBJ2-1, with D hard to call. This CDR3 is built from 14 residues. Germline lookup yields CDR1 SGHKS and CDR2 YYEKEE (reference sequence). Trimming took 4 bases from V and 3 from J, leaving 11 bases between them. The DNA of the CDR3 is TGTGCCAGCAGCCCTGAAGCCAACTACAATGAGCAGTTCTTC. This encodes CASSPEANYNEQFF.

The chain couples TRBV15 to TRBJ2-3, with 12 positions matching TRBD1. Germline V gene lookup returns CDR1 LNHNV and CDR2 YYDKDF (reference sequence). CDR3 length equals 16 residues. Trimming took 3 bases from V and 11 from J; bases not matched to a gene: 12. The CDR3 spells CATSSQTGTGGRRQYF. The DNA of the CDR3 is TGTGCCACCAGCAGCCAGACCGGGACAGGGGGCCGGAGGCAGTATTTT.

Ten or more counts support this clone. The chain combines TRBV7-2 with TRBJ1-1; D is uncertain. The CDR3 is 12 amino acids. Per germline, CDR1 SGHTA and CDR2 FQGNSA. Trimming pared 3 bases from V and 8 bases from J, leaving 10 bases between. This CDR3 reads CASSFRFSEAFF. The CDR3 DNA follows: TGTGCCAGCAGCTTCCGTTTTTCGGAAGCTTTCTTT.

This clone appeared a few times. This CDR3 is also generated by other DNA sequences in the sample. This rearrangement joins TRBV20-1 to TRBJ2-5, with 7 bases identical to TRBD2. Germline values: CDR1 DFQATT, CDR2 SNEGSKA (reference sequence). The CDR3 runs to 11 residues. The CDR3 nucleotides are TGCAGGGTAGCGGGCCAAGAGACCCAGTACTTC. Translation: CRVAGQETQYF.

This chain joins TRBV7-9 and TRBJ2-3; either TRBD1 or TRBD2 may supply D (6 bases each). V was pared by 5 bases and J by 0 bases, with 15 bases between. The CDR3 is 16 residues long. Germline V gene sequence: CDR1 SEHNR, CDR2 FQNEAQ (reference sequence). CDR3 DNA sequence: TGTGCCAGCAGCGCCGAGGGGGGCGGAAGCACAGATACGCAGTATTTT. Translating gives CASSAEGGGSTDTQYF.

The rearrangement links TRBV2 to TRBJ2-7; D tentatively reads TRBD1 or TRBD2 (7 bases each). Germline assignment: CDR1 SNHLY and CDR2 FYNNEI. Trimming removed 0 bases from V and 6 bases from J, with 12 bases in between. The CDR3 is 14 residues long. The CDR3 DNA reads as TGTGCCAGCAGTGAAGCGGGCAGGGGGGGCGAGCAGTACGTC. It encodes CASSEAGRGGEQYV.

This clone was seen only a few times. V gene TRBV7-2 combines with J gene TRBJ2-3; 12 nucleotides agree with TRBD2. The trim removed 1 base at V and 0 bases at J, leaving 5 bases unmatched. CDR1 is SGHTA, CDR2 FQGNSA, per germline. This CDR3 comprises 18 residues. In DNA form, the CDR3 reads TGTGCCAGCAGCTTAGGGACTAGCGGGGCCCGAAGCACAGATACGCAGTATTTT. Translating gives CASSLGTSGARSTDTQYF.

The rearrangement joins TRBV9 to TRBJ2-5; D is perhaps TRBD2 (6 bases). Looked up from germline, CDR1 is SGDLS and CDR2 is YYNGEE. The V and J ends lost 3 bases and 4 bases respectively, with 13 bases between them. The CDR3 sequence is 14 residues long. The CDR3 spells CASSAVGRGETQYF. CDR3 coding DNA: TGTGCCAGCAGCGCCGTGGGGCGGGGAGAGACCCAGTACTTC.